Shown below are 19 T cell receptor beta chains from a single sample sequenced in a study of cytomegalovirus exposure and HLA in healthy donors. With 60 Vbeta and 13 Jbeta primers, the PCR was carried out. Measured with immunoSEQ multiplex PCR; TCRdb has only the in-frame clones, and not every one. The profile covers some 42,000 clones, with 50% to 55% appearing a single time and about an eighth taken by the ten largest. Material: PBMCs. All receptors derive from a human donor in good health.

The V call is TRBV29-1, the J call TRBJ2-5; 9 nucleotides align to TRBD2. The J call is doubtful: the DNA matches TRBJ2-7 better. CDR1 is SQVTM, CDR2 ANQGSEA, per germline. CDR3 length: 15 amino acids. This chain's CDR3 is CSVSRPSGDSYEQYF. The CDR3 region has the DNA TGCAGCGTTTCTCGTCCTAGCGGGGACTCCTACGAGCAGTACTTC.

V and J are TRBV19 and TRBJ2-7; 11 positions match TRBD2. V shed 8 bases and J 7 bases; nucleotides not matched to a gene: 10. The CDR3 has 14 residues. From germline, CDR1 is LNHDA and CDR2 SQIVND (reference sequence). The DNA for the CDR3 is TGTGCCAGTCAAAGGACTAGCGGGTTACAGGAGCAGTACTTC. Encoded protein: CASQRTSGLQEQYF.

The rearrangement links TRBV10-1 to TRBJ1-6; TRBD1 aligns across 8 bases. Per germline, CDR1 WNHNN and CDR2 SYGVQD (reference sequence). The CDR3 covers 16 residues. The V segment lost 6 bases and the J segment 8 bases; nucleotides outside the gene matches: 12. CDR3: CASSGTGGRGHSPLHF. The CDR3 coding sequence is TGCGCCAGCAGCGGTACAGGGGGGAGGGGGCATTCACCCCTCCACTTT.

This clone was seen a few times. The rearrangement joins TRBV28 to TRBJ2-3; 7 nucleotides agree with TRBD1. The CDR3 covers 16 residues. Germline trimming cut 2 bases from V and 5 bases from J; bases unmatched to any gene: 10. The germline CDR1 and CDR2 sequences are MDHEN and SYDVKM. The CDR3 is CASSLRQGRAQDTQYF. The CDR3 DNA reads TGTGCCAGCAGTTTACGACAGGGAAGGGCCCAAGATACGCAGTATTTT.

The chain uses TRBV7-2 and TRBJ1-5; no clear D. V was trimmed by 5 bases and J by 2 bases, leaving 7 bases between them. Germline loops: CDR1 SGHTA, CDR2 FQGNSA. The CDR3 contains 13 residues. For the CDR3, the DNA is TGTGCCAGCAGCGCCGGTCGCAATCAGCCCCAGCATTTT. This gives the protein CASSAGRNQPQHF.

This clone was recorded a few times. V is TRBV4-3 and J is TRBJ2-1, with 12 bases that match TRBD2. This CDR3 is 17 amino acids long. With V trimmed by 0 bases and J by 8 bases, 8 bases remained unmatched. Germline CDR1 is LGHNA and CDR2 is YSLEER. DNA for the CDR3: TGCGCCAGCAGCCAAGATGGTACTAGCGGGAGGTTCGATGAGCAGTTCTTC. The encoded protein is CASSQDGTSGRFDEQFF.

This sequence joins TRBV30 and TRBJ2-1; TRBD2 aligns across 7 bases. Germline V gene sequence: CDR1 GTSNPN, CDR2 SVGIG (reference sequence). CDR3 size: 10 residues. V dropped 8 bases and J dropped 5; count of bases not matched to a gene: 0. The CDR3 reads CAGGDNEQFF. CDR3 DNA sequence: TGTGCCGGGGGGGACAATGAGCAGTTCTTC.

V and J are TRBV9 and TRBJ2-1, with D perhaps matching TRBD2 (6 bases). Trimming removed 3 bases from V and 1 base from J, with 11 bases in between. The CDR3 is 15 amino acids. CDR1 and CDR2 from the germline V gene are SGDLS and YYNGEE. For the CDR3, the DNA is TGTGCCAGCAGCGCAGGCGGGGATTCCTACAATGAGCAGTTCTTC. This sequence encodes CASSAGGDSYNEQFF.

The chain uses TRBV7-2 and TRBJ2-7; D possibly corresponds to TRBD1 (6 bases). V was pared by 3 bases and J by 10 bases, with 16 bases between. The germline V gene has CDR1 SGHTA and CDR2 FQGNSA. The CDR3 is 13 residues long. In nucleotides, the CDR3 is TGTGCCAGCAGCTTCCATACAGGGTCCGAACAGTACTTC. Its protein is CASSFHTGSEQYF. The full variable domain, with the rest looked up from reference TRBV7-2 and TRBJ2-7, is GAGVSQSPSNKVTEKGKDVELRCDPISGHTALYWYRQSLGQGLEFLIYFQGNSAPDKSGLPSDRFSAERTGGSVSTLTIQRTQQEDSAVYLCASSFHTGSEQYFGPGTRLTVT.

The chain has TRBV7-6 and TRBJ2-2; no reliable D call. CDR3 length equals 12 residues. V lost 2 bases and J lost 7, with 5 bases in between. The germline CDR1 and CDR2 sequences are SGHVS and FNYEAQ. The DNA of the CDR3 is TGTGCCAGCAGCTTACGAGTCGGGGAGCTGTTTTTT. Its translation: CASSLRVGELFF. Complete variable domain (other parts from reference TRBV7-6 and TRBJ2-2): GAGVSQSPRYKVTKRGQDVALRCDPISGHVSLYWYRQALGQGPEFLTYFNYEAQQDKSGLPNDRFSAERPEGSISTLTIQRTEQRDSAMYRCASSLRVGELFFGEGSRLTVL.

CDR3 amino acids: CASKDTMNTEAFF. The CDR3 bases are TGTGCCAGCAAAGACACGATGAACACTGAAGCTTTCTTT. The J gene is TRBJ1-1, the V gene TRBV6-5; no clear D. V lost 7 bases, J lost 0 bases, and 9 bases lay in between. Germline V gene lookup returns CDR1 MNHEY and CDR2 SVGAGI. This CDR3 has 13 residues.

This clone was recorded a few times. The V gene is TRBV18, the J gene TRBJ2-1, with 9 bases aligning to TRBD1. The CDR3 sequence is 14 residues long. Germline loops: CDR1 KGHSH, CDR2 LQKENI. V shed 1 base, J shed 9 bases, and the junction held 4 bases outside the gene matches. As DNA, the CDR3 is TGTGCCAGCTCACCACGGGGACAGGGTTCTGAGCAGTTCTTC. It encodes CASSPRGQGSEQFF.

The chain has TRBV15 and TRBJ2-2; D unresolved. The CDR3 sequence is 15 residues long. The V gene lost 1 base and the J gene lost 7 bases, with 13 bases spanning the gap. CDR1 and CDR2 (germline): LNHNV, YYDKDF (reference sequence). The CDR3 reads CATSRGSHRGGELFF. In DNA, the CDR3 is TGTGCCACCAGCAGAGGCTCTCACCGAGGCGGGGAGCTGTTTTTT.

The V gene is TRBV7-2, the J gene TRBJ1-2, with D uncertain. The V gene's germline CDR1 is SGHTA and CDR2 FQGNSA. V was shortened by 1 base and J by 8 bases, with 5 bases between the two germline ends. The CDR3 has 11 residues. The CDR3 loop reads CASSLGGGYTF. The CDR3, as DNA: TGTGCCAGCAGCTTAGGAGGGGGCTACACCTTC. The variable domain in full, with the rest retrieved from reference TRBV7-2 and TRBJ1-2, is GAGVSQSPSNKVTEKGKDVELRCDPISGHTALYWYRQSLGQGLEFLIYFQGNSAPDKSGLPSDRFSAERTGGSVSTLTIQRTQQEDSAVYLCASSLGGGYTFGSGTRLTVV.

This clone has only a few counts. The J gene is TRBJ2-1, the V gene TRBV6-5; D might be TRBD1 (5 bases). The germline V gene encodes CDR1 MNHEY and CDR2 SVGAGI. The CDR3 is 15 amino acids. Trimming left V 2 bases short and J 6 bases short, with 14 bases between. This chain's CDR3 is CASSYGQGVGNEQFF. The CDR3 DNA is TGTGCCAGCAGTTACGGGCAGGGTGTCGGCAATGAGCAGTTCTTC.

This clone was picked up a small number of times. This chain uses TRBV7-3 with TRBJ1-1; D is uncertain. This CDR3 is 13 amino acids long. The germline V and J ends were trimmed by 1 base and 5 bases, with 8 bases remaining between them. Germline V gene lookup returns CDR1 SGHTA and CDR2 FQGTGA. The CDR3 bases are TGTGCCAGCAGCTTAAGGAGGGAAACTGAAGCTTTCTTT. Its protein product is CASSLRRETEAFF.

This clone came up a few times. V is TRBV6-6 and J is TRBJ2-7, with D possibly matching TRBD1 (6 bases). The CDR3 length is 15 residues. The V end was cut by 7 bases, the J end by 1 base, with 17 bases between. Germline CDR1 and CDR2: MNHNY and SVGAGI (reference sequence). The chain's CDR3 is CASTPRNRASYEQYF. The CDR3 bases are TGTGCCAGCACACCTCGGAACAGGGCTTCCTACGAGCAGTACTTC.

The V gene is TRBV13, the J gene TRBJ2-1; 13 nucleotides line up with TRBD2. The CDR3 has 18 amino acids. Germline CDR1 is PRHDT and CDR2 is FYEKMQ (reference sequence). J gave up 2 bases and V 4 bases, and 8 bases lay outside the gene matches. CDR3 in amino acids: CASSSTSGRARPYNEQFF. The CDR3 DNA sequence: TGTGCCAGCAGCTCCACTAGCGGGAGGGCCAGGCCCTACAATGAGCAGTTCTTC.

The CDR3 nucleotides read TGTGCCACCAGCAGAGTGGGTAGCGAGGACGAGCAGTACTTC. It is translated as CATSRVGSEDEQYF. The rearrangement links TRBV15 to TRBJ2-7, with TRBD2 as a possible D gene (5 bases). The CDR3 is 14 residues long. Trimming took off 1 base at V and 5 bases at J, with 12 bases between the two ends. Germline-derived CDR1 and CDR2 are LNHNV and YYDKDF (reference sequence).